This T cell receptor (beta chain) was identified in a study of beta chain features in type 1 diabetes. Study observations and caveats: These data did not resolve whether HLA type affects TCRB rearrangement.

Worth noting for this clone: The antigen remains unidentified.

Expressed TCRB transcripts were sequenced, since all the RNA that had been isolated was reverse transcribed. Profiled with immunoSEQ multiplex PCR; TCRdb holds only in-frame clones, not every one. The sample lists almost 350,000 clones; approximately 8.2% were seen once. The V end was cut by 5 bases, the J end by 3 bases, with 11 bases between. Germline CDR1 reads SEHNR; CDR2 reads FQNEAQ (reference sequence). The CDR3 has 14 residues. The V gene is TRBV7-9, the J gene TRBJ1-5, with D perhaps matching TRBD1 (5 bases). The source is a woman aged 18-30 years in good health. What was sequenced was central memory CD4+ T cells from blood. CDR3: CASSHDRLNQPQHF. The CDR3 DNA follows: TGTGCCAGCAGCCACGACAGACTCAATCAGCCCCAGCATTTT.